Listed below are T cell receptor beta chains from one sample, sequenced in a study of T cell responses to AZD1222 COVID-19 vaccine. Repertoires were generated with immunoSEQ multiplex PCR, while TCRdb's copy carries only in-frame clones and drops some. The top ten hold about 8.7% of the sample, which has 90,000 to 120,000 clones, roughly 88% seen once. This specimen consisted of peripheral blood, obtained on day 0 of AZD1222 vaccination. The receptors originated from an adult in good health. Both conserved end residues are part of each CDR3. A D gene is named only where the DNA matches it firmly.

16	TRBJ2-1	TRBD2	TRBV7-9	CASSLEKREYNNEQFF	TGTGCCAGCAGCTTAGAGAAGCGGGAGTACAACAATGAGCAGTTCTTC
13	TRBJ1-1	NA	TRBV10-1	CASSPIRTYRAFF	TGCGCCAGCAGTCCTATACGGACTTATCGGGCTTTCTTT
15	TRBJ1-2	NA	TRBV11-2	CASSSGGLANYGYTF	TGTGCCAGCAGCTCCGGGGGGTTAGCTAACTATGGCTACACCTTC
14	TRBJ2-1	NA	TRBV5-4	CASSLGGRDGEQFF	TGTGCCAGCAGCTTGGGTGGGCGGGATGGTGAGCAGTTCTTC
13	TRBJ1-1	NA	TRBV7-2	CASSFGGRTEAFF	TGTGCCAGCAGCTTCGGGGGAAGGACTGAAGCTTTCTTT
19	TRBJ2-6	TRBD2	TRBV7-8	CASSLARSGGATGANVLTF	TGTGCCAGCAGCTTAGCTAGAAGCGGGGGAGCTACTGGGGCCAACGTCCTGACTTTC
15	TRBJ2-7	TRBD1	TRBV9	CASSVAGQIIYEQYF	TGTGCCAGCAGCGTAGCGGGACAGATAATCTACGAGCAGTACTTC
14	TRBJ1-2	NA	TRBV5-1	CASTLAEGMWGYTF	TGCGCCAGCACTCTTGCAGAGGGGATGTGGGGCTACACCTTC
15	TRBJ2-7	NA	TRBV6-2/TRBV6-3	CASSYSTPWGHEQYF	TGTGCCAGCAGTTACTCGACACCCTGGGGCCACGAGCAGTACTTC
15	TRBJ2-3	TRBD1	TRBV5-1	CASSSTGVRTDTQYF	TGCGCCAGCAGCTCGACAGGGGTTAGAACAGATACGCAGTATTTT
14	TRBJ2-7	NA	TRBV28	CASSWGRGGYEQYF	TGTGCCAGCAGTTGGGGCAGGGGGGGCTACGAGCAGTACTTC
13	TRBJ1-1	NA	TRBV6-5	CASRSLTNTEAFF	TGTGCCAGCAGGTCCCTCACGAACACTGAAGCTTTCTTT
14	TRBJ1-1	NA	TRBV5-1	CASRVKTANTEAFF	TGCGCCAGCAGAGTAAAGACAGCAAACACTGAAGCTTTCTTT
14	TRBJ2-4	NA	TRBV21-1	CASSKSKGKNIQYF	TGTGCCAGCAGCAAGTCGAAGGGGAAAAACATTCAGTACTTC
13	TRBJ2-7	NA	TRBV7-2	CASSSAGREQQYF	TGTGCCAGCAGCTCGGCCGGGCGTGAGCAGCAGTACTTC